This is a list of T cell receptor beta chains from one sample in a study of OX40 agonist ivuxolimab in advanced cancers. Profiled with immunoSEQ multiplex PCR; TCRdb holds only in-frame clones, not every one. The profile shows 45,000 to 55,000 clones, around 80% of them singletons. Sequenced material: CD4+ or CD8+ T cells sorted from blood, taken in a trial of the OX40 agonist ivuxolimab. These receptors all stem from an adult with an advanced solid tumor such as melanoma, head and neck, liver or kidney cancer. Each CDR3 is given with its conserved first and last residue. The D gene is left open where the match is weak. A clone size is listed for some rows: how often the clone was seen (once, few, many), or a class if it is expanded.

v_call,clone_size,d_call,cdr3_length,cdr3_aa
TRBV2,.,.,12,CASAREGTEAFF
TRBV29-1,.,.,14,CSVGKDSRTYEQYF
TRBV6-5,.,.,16,CASSSQVGGSYNEQFF
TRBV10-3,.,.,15,CAISQTGEVGETQYF
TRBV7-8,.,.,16,CASSLTQQGGGDEQYF
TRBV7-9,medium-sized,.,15,CASSSLQGDLGEQYF
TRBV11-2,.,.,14,CASSSDLANYGYTF
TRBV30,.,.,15,CALLGLGAGANVLTF
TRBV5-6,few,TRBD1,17,CASSSSATGTTADTQYF
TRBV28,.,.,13,CASSPSWNYGYTF
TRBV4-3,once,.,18,CASSQEGQVGGETYEQYF
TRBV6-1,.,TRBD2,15,CASRPAGGGTGELFF
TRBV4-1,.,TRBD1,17,CASSQDKGAGANEKLFF
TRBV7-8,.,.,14,CASRETRSTYEQYF
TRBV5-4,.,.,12,CASSLGGGELFF
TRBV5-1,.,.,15,CASSLGSGDSYEQYF
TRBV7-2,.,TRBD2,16,CASSYVGGLAGDEQYF
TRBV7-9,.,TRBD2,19,CASSRDGGTSGSFVRLVFF
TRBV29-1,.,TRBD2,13,CSVDGGRSNEQFF
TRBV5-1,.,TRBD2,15,CASSLGLAGLYEQYF
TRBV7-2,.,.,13,CASSRLEGDTIYF
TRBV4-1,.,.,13,CASRSSGANVLTF
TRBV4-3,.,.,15,CASSQDPQNSYEQYF
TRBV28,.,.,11,CASSRSTEAFF
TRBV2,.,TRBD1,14,CASSRTGVNSPLHF
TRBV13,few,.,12,CASSFYTGELFF
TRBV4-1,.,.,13,CASSGVGLQKQFF
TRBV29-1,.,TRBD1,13,CSATGQGAAEQYF